The sequence of this T cell receptor beta chain was determined in a study of control samples from healthy donors and cancer patients (dated by TCRdb to between 2020 and 2021). The CDR3 contains 15 residues, cysteine and phenylalanine counted. Left in the record is the CDR3 DNA by itself, 45 bases read in frame from the first base. V drops 2 bases and J drops 4 bases, leaving 15 bases in between. Per the germline V gene, SGDLS is the CDR1 and YYNGEE is the CDR2. For this clone: Its antigen remains undetermined. Per-nucleotide qualities are absent, and no much larger clonotype sits a single base away.

Receptor libraries were prepared by the immunoSEQ multiplex PCR assay. The clones in this table, taken by TCRdb from immuneACCESS, are in-frame only. Not every clone is retained; where verified, under half of the shortfall comes from an unresolved V gene, and the cause of the rest is unknown. The sample table records tens of thousands of clones; about 82% of these occur just once. The ten largest account for 15% to 20% of the sample. This sequence originates from a man in his thirties or forties in good health. The sequencing input was blood. Recombination joined TRBV9 with TRBJ1-1, with no D gene named confidently. The encoded CDR3 is CASSVTSDHGTEAFF. The bases read TGTGCCAGCAGCGTTACCAGCGACCATGGCACTGAAGCTTTCTTT.